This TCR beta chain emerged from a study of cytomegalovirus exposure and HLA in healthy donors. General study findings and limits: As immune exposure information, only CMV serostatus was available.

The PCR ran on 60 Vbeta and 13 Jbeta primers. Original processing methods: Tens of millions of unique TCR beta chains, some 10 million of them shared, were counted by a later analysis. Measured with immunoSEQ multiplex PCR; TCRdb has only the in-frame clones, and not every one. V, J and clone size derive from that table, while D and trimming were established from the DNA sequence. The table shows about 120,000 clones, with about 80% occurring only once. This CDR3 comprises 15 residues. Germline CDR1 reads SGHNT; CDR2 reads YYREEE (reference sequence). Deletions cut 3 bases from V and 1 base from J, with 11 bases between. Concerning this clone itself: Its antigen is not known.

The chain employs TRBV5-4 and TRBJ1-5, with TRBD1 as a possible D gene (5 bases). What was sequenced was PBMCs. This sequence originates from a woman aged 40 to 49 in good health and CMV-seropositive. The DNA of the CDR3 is TGTGCCAGCAGCTCGACCGGGGGAAGCAATCAGCCCCAGCATTTT. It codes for CASSSTGGSNQPQHF.